The clone carrying this T cell receptor beta chain was found many times. Its antigen remains unknown. CDR3 size: 15 residues. The V and J ends lost 3 bases and 2 bases respectively, with 13 bases between them. TCRdb independently ran MiXCR on the 5' RACE reads; one entry per CDR3 protein. The table includes hundreds of thousands of distinct CDR3 sequences, less than 9% detected once. The sample belongs to a study of identical twins. Whole-study findings and limits: Models predicted too little out-of-frame TCR alpha sharing in monozygotic twins.

All of the donors were Caucasians in good health. The sample also formed part of further work on yellow fever vaccine responses in identical twins.

This sequence joins TRBV12-3 or TRBV12-4 and TRBJ2-5; the D call may be TRBD1 or TRBD2 (5 bases each). The specimen was memory (CD45RO+) T cells sorted from blood. This TCR was sampled from a woman younger than 35 in good health. In DNA, the CDR3 is TGTGCCAGCAGTTTGGGGGACGCTCAACAAGAGACCCAGTACTTC. Protein: CASSLGDAQQETQYF.